The rows below give T cell receptor beta chains drawn from one sample of a study of identifying expanded T cells in peripheral blood. The data were produced by immunoSEQ multiplex PCR, yet TCRdb's version contains in-frame clones alone and is incomplete. The repertoire holds tens of thousands of clones, with under 85% as singletons. What was sequenced was blood. The receptors stem from a person aged 18 to 69 in good health. Each CDR3 is given with its conserved first and last residue. The D gene is left open where the match is weak. Clone size is stated in some rows and not others, as once, few, many or a class when expanded.

clone_size	d_call	j_call	v_call	cdr3_aa	cdr3_nt
-	-	TRBJ2-3	TRBV7-9	CASSLTDTQYF	TGTGCCAGCAGCTTAACAGATACGCAGTATTTT
-	-	TRBJ1-2	TRBV14	CASSQARGGTGYTF	TGTGCCAGCAGCCAAGCTAGAGGGGGAACGGGCTACACCTTC
-	-	TRBJ1-2	TRBV4-2	CASSQDTGGASYGYTF	TGTGCCAGCAGCCAAGATACGGGGGGCGCTAGCTATGGCTACACCTTC
-	-	TRBJ2-2	TRBV15	CATSRVKSTGELFF	TGTGCCACCAGCAGAGTTAAGTCAACCGGGGAGCTGTTTTTT
-	-	TRBJ1-2	TRBV19	CASTLRRGPHYGYTF	TGTGCCAGTACCCTAAGGCGGGGACCACATTATGGCTACACCTTC
-	-	TRBJ2-7	TRBV27	CASSMRWGFDSYEQYF	TGTGCCAGCAGTATGCGGTGGGGTTTCGACTCCTACGAGCAGTACTTC
-	-	TRBJ2-2	TRBV7-6	CASSFKGGTGELFF	TGTGCCAGCAGCTTCAAGGGTGGTACCGGGGAGCTGTTTTTT
-	-	TRBJ2-7	TRBV15	CATSRGKDRTYEQYF	TGTGCCACCAGCAGAGGAAAGGACAGAACCTACGAGCAGTACTTC
few	TRBD1	TRBJ2-1	TRBV7-9	CASSSSRQGESYNEQFF	TGTGCCAGCAGCTCCTCCCGACAGGGGGAATCCTACAATGAGCAGTTCTTC
-	-	TRBJ2-7	TRBV29-1	CSVKTGTGGIYEQYF	TGCAGCGTTAAGACCGGGACTGGGGGGATCTACGAGCAGTACTTC
once	-	TRBJ2-2	TRBV9	CASSLGITGELFF	TGTGCCAGCAGCTTGGGGATCACCGGGGAGCTGTTTTTT
few	TRBD1	TRBJ1-2	TRBV2	CASSNPGQGIYGYTF	TGTGCCAGCAGTAATCCGGGACAGGGTATCTATGGCTACACCTTC
-	-	TRBJ2-3	TRBV29-1	CSVEEGDTQYF	TGCAGCGTTGAGGAAGGAGATACGCAGTATTTT
-	-	TRBJ1-5	TRBV10-2	CASSNSNQPQHF	TGCGCCAGCAGCAATAGCAATCAGCCCCAGCATTTT
-	-	TRBJ1-1	TRBV10-2	CASSESMGNTEAFF	TGCGCCAGCAGTGAGTCGATGGGGAACACTGAAGCTTTCTTT
once	TRBD1	TRBJ1-2	TRBV6-5	CASSGPGTVNYGYTF	TGTGCCAGCAGCGGCCCCGGGACAGTAAACTATGGCTACACCTTC
few	-	TRBJ1-1	TRBV2	CATRRDTEAFF	TGTGCCACCCGACGGGACACTGAAGCTTTCTTT
-	-	TRBJ1-1	TRBV30	CAWSVRGSGTEAFF	TGTGCCTGGAGTGTAAGGGGGTCGGGCACTGAAGCTTTCTTT
-	-	TRBJ2-7	TRBV6-6	CASSYLVPNEQYF	TGTGCCAGCAGTTACCTTGTTCCGAACGAGCAGTACTTC
-	-	TRBJ1-2	TRBV6-5	CASSSGVPYGYTF	TGTGCCAGCAGCTCCGGGGTTCCATATGGCTACACCTTC
-	-	TRBJ2-3	TRBV7-2	CASSLVPDTQYF	TGTGCCAGCAGCTTAGTCCCAGATACGCAGTATTTT
-	TRBD2	TRBJ2-2	TRBV5-5	CASSFRGGSGTGELFF	TGTGCCAGCAGCTTTCGGGGCGGGAGTGGCACCGGGGAGCTGTTTTTT
-	TRBD2	TRBJ2-1	TRBV19	CASSIIFRLAGNNEQFF	TGTGCCAGTAGTATTATCTTTCGGCTAGCGGGGAACAATGAGCAGTTCTTC
-	-	TRBJ1-2	TRBV9	CASSVVGGVGGYTF	TGTGCCAGCAGCGTAGTCGGAGGGGTCGGTGGCTACACCTTC
-	-	TRBJ1-5	TRBV18	CASSPGEEQPQHF	TGTGCCAGCTCACCAGGGGAGGAACAGCCCCAGCATTTT
-	-	TRBJ1-4	TRBV19	CASSDLLEEKLFF	TGTGCCAGTAGCGATTTATTAGAGGAAAAACTGTTTTTT
-	-	TRBJ2-3	TRBV19	CASSILASADTQYF	TGTGCCAGTAGTATACTAGCGTCGGCAGATACGCAGTATTTT
-	-	TRBJ2-3	TRBV5-1	CASSPPGATDTQYF	TGCGCCAGCAGCCCTCCGGGTGCCACAGATACGCAGTATTTT
-	-	TRBJ1-1	TRBV29-1	CSAADSEAFF	TGCAGCGCCGCGGACTCTGAAGCTTTCTTT
-	-	TRBJ2-1	TRBV10-3	CAISGTGELSYNEQFF	TGTGCCATCAGTGGGACGGGGGAGTTATCCTACAATGAGCAGTTCTTC
-	-	TRBJ1-1	TRBV6-5	CASSQAGIGTEAFF	TGTGCCAGCAGTCAGGCGGGGATCGGGACTGAAGCTTTCTTT
few	-	TRBJ1-2	TRBV6-5	CASSGTLNYGYTF	TGTGCCAGCAGCGGGACACTCAACTATGGCTACACCTTC
-	TRBD1	TRBJ2-3	TRBV4-1	CASSQLQGASTDTQYF	TGCGCCAGCAGCCAACTACAGGGGGCCAGCACAGATACGCAGTATTTT
-	-	TRBJ2-7	TRBV5-1	CASSLVGGNGGYEQYF	TGCGCCAGCAGCTTGGTGGGCGGAAACGGTGGATACGAGCAGTACTTC
-	-	TRBJ2-7	TRBV18	CASSLRASDEQYF	TGTGCCAGCTCGCTGCGCGCTAGCGACGAGCAGTACTTC
once	-	TRBJ1-2	TRBV6-5	CASGGVGPNYGYTF	TGTGCCAGCGGAGGGGTAGGACCCAACTATGGCTACACCTTC
-	TRBD2	TRBJ2-7	TRBV7-2	CASSLAWPLAGEEQYF	TGTGCCAGCAGCTTAGCTTGGCCACTAGCGGGAGAAGAGCAGTACTTC
-	-	TRBJ1-6	TRBV9	CASSVDPEVFGSPLHF	TGTGCCAGCAGCGTAGATCCTGAGGTTTTTGGTTCACCCCTCCACTTT
-	-	TRBJ1-1	TRBV6-1	CASSEAAGRLNTEAFF	TGTGCCAGCAGTGAAGCGGCAGGACGCCTGAACACTGAAGCTTTCTTT
-	TRBD1	TRBJ1-5	TRBV29-1	CSVQGESNQPQHF	TGCAGCGTTCAGGGGGAAAGCAATCAGCCCCAGCATTTT
-	TRBD2	TRBJ2-3	TRBV4-3	CASSQVLAGALTDTQYF	TGCGCCAGCAGCCAAGTTCTAGCGGGGGCCCTCACAGATACGCAGTATTTT
-	-	TRBJ1-2	TRBV30	CAWRRGNYGYTF	TGTGCCTGGAGGCGAGGGAACTATGGCTACACCTTC
few	-	TRBJ1-5	TRBV11-2	CASSLVPDQPQHF	TGTGCCAGCAGCTTAGTCCCCGATCAGCCCCAGCATTTT
-	-	TRBJ2-6	TRBV2	CASSEALLSSGANVLTF	TGTGCCAGCAGTGAAGCTCTCCTTTCCTCTGGGGCCAACGTCCTGACTTTC
-	-	TRBJ2-1	TRBV5-1	CASSKRAGYNEQFF	TGCGCCAGCAGCAAACGAGCGGGCTACAATGAGCAGTTCTTC
-	-	TRBJ2-3	TRBV30	CAWSVIRGTDTQYF	TGTGCCTGGAGTGTAATTCGGGGCACAGATACGCAGTATTTT
few	TRBD1	TRBJ2-7	TRBV6-1	CASSRGLASYEQYF	TGTGCCAGCAGTAGGGGGCTGGCCTCCTACGAGCAGTACTTC
-	-	TRBJ2-5	TRBV5-8	CASSSGALAAVQETQYF	TGTGCCAGCAGCTCTGGGGCCTTGGCGGCAGTCCAAGAGACCCAGTACTTC
-	-	TRBJ1-1	TRBV27	CASSLYGWGVGDTEAFF	TGTGCCAGCAGTTTATATGGATGGGGGGTTGGGGACACTGAAGCTTTCTTT
-	-	TRBJ1-2	TRBV5-1	CASSSDYYGYTF	TGCGCCAGCAGTTCAGACTACTATGGCTACACCTTC
-	TRBD2	TRBJ2-5	TRBV7-9	CASSRGMGLAGQETQYF	TGTGCCAGCAGCCGAGGAATGGGCCTAGCGGGACAAGAGACCCAGTACTTC
few	-	TRBJ2-2	TRBV5-5	CASSLVARSNTGELFF	TGTGCCAGCAGCTTGGTCGCAAGGTCGAACACCGGGGAGCTGTTTTTT
once	TRBD2	TRBJ2-1	TRBV7-6	CASSLGLAGIYNEQFF	TGTGCCAGCAGCTTAGGGCTAGCGGGGATATACAATGAGCAGTTCTTC
-	TRBD2	TRBJ2-1	TRBV7-6	CASSSAGQAGAEQFF	TGTGCCAGCAGCTCGGCAGGACAAGCGGGAGCCGAGCAGTTCTTC
-	-	TRBJ2-3	TRBV6-4	CASSDGPTDTQYF	TGTGCCAGCAGTGACGGGCCCACAGATACGCAGTATTTT